The clone carrying this TCR beta chain has just a few counts. The length of the CDR3 is 16 residues. The J segment lost 2 bases and the V segment lost 5 bases, leaving 6 bases of the junction unmatched. Germline loops: CDR1 SGHAT, CDR2 FQNNGV. Each CDR3 protein gets one entry after TCRdb re-called the 5' RACE reads with MiXCR. The sample has 52,000 or so distinct CDR3 sequences, roughly an eighth seen once. The data derive from a study of early T cells in non-severe SARS-CoV-2 infection. Study-level information: Unpaired chains resulted from sequencing bulk RNA of unsorted whole blood.

Sequencing was done on a sample of whole blood. The chain is built from TRBV11-2 and TRBJ2-7; 13 bases agree with TRBD2. This sequence was found in an adult who was a healthcare worker with PCR-confirmed SARS-CoV-2 infection or an uninfected control (not recorded which). DNA for the CDR3: TGTGCCAGCAGCCGGACTAGCGGGGGCCAGACCTACGAGCAGTACTTC. Protein sequence: CASSRTSGGQTYEQYF.